Sequencing of this T cell receptor beta chain was carried out in a study of shared clonotypes between healthy human individuals. The CDR3 covers 15 residues. Trimming shortened V by 5 bases and J by 1 base, and 15 bases separated the two germline ends. The germline CDR1 and CDR2 sequences are SGHTA and FQGNSA. The repertoire was sequenced with immunoSEQ multiplex PCR; TCRdb's copy has only in-frame clones and lacks some. The sample lists some 510,000 clones; approximately 79% were seen once. The source material was PBMCs. The chain has TRBV7-2 and TRBJ2-7; D gene ambiguous. This sequence originates from a woman aged 40 to 50 in good health. Some clones in this sample may be carry-over from other donors' samples. CDR3 nucleotide sequence: TGTGCCAGCAGCCCCCAGGTCAGCCCGTCCTACGAGCAGTACTTC. This encodes CASSPQVSPSYEQYF.